This TCR beta chain emerged from a study of blood T cell repertoires in COVID-19. Study overall: Specimens from acute and convalescent COVID-19 originated in the United States, Italy and Spain. Nucleic acid was either cDNA or gDNA, and it came from T cells, B-cell-depleted T cells, or PBMCs.

J was trimmed by 4 bases and V by 6 bases; bases with no gene match: 5. Germline-derived CDR1 and CDR2 are SNHLY and FYNNEI. This CDR3 comprises 13 residues. In the authors' methods: Amplification of reference gene primers was used by the study to estimate nucleated cell counts. Generated by immunoSEQ multiplex PCR, the TCRdb table keeps only in-frame clones and is missing some. V and J calls and clone size are given by that table; D and trimming were obtained from the DNA. This table holds about 250,000 clones, roughly 88% found once. The origin of this receptor is a woman aged 40 to 50 who had recovered from COVID-19. The chain combines TRBV2 with TRBJ1-2; 7 nucleotides agree with TRBD1. The sequencing sample was made of peripheral blood. The CDR3 here is CASRRTGPYGYTF. The CDR3 nucleotides are TGTGCCAGCAGGAGGACAGGCCCCTATGGCTACACCTTC.